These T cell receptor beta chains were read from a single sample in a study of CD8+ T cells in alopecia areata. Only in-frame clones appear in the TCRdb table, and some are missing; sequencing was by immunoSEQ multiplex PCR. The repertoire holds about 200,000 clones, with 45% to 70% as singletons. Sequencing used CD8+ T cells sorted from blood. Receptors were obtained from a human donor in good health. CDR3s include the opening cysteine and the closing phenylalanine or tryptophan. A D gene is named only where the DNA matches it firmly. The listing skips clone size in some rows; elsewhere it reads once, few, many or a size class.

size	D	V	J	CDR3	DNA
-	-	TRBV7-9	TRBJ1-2	CASGGTSYYTF	TGTGCCAGCGGAGGGACCTCCTACTACACCTTC
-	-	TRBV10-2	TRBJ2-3	CASSKIGSQGWSSKDTQYF	TGCGCCAGCAGCAAAATAGGGTCACAGGGATGGTCGAGCAAAGATACGCAGTATTTT
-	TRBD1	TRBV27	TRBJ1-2	CASSTGQGLSGYTF	TGTGCCAGCAGCACCGGACAGGGTTTGAGTGGCTACACCTTC
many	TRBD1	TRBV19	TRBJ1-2	CASSIPGQGQNYGYTF	TGTGCCAGTAGTATCCCGGGACAGGGCCAAAACTATGGCTACACCTTC
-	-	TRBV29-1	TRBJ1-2	CSADGTKDGYTF	TGCAGCGCAGACGGGACTAAGGATGGCTACACCTTC
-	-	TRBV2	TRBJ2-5	CASSRGESVETQYF	TGTGCCAGCAGTCGGGGAGAGTCCGTGGAGACCCAGTACTTC
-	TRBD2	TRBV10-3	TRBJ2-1	CAIRGRGGAAYNEQFF	TGTGCCATCAGAGGACGGGGGGGCGCCGCCTACAATGAGCAGTTCTTC
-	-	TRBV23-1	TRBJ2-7	CASSPELHPNYEQYF	TGCGCCAGCAGTCCAGAGCTCCATCCGAACTACGAGCAGTACTTC
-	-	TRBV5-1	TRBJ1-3	CASSDFPGSSGNTIYF	TGCGCCAGCAGCGATTTTCCAGGGTCCTCTGGAAACACCATATATTTT
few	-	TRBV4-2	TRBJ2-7	CASSQGGGGTYEQYF	TGTGCCAGCAGCCAAGGAGGAGGGGGTACCTACGAGCAGTACTTC
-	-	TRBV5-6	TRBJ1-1	CASSLWGGTEAFF	TGTGCCAGCAGCTTGTGGGGAGGCACTGAAGCTTTCTTT
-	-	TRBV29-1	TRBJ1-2	CSVQDRGYGYTF	TGCAGCGTTCAGGACCGGGGCTATGGCTACACCTTC
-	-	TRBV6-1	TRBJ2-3	CASSEGRKTTQYF	TGTGCCAGCAGTGAAGGCAGGAAAACTACGCAGTATTTT
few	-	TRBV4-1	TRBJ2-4	CASSRRASYGNIQYF	TGCGCCAGCAGCCGCAGGGCCTCCTATGGAAACATTCAGTACTTC
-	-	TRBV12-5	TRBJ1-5	CASGTGQPQHF	TGTGCTAGTGGTACGGGTCAGCCCCAGCATTTT
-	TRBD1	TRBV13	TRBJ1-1	CASSPRQGPTEAFF	TGTGCCAGCAGCCCTCGACAGGGCCCCACTGAAGCTTTCTTT
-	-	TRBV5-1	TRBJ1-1	CASSLLRTEAFF	TGCGCCAGCAGCTTGCTGCGGACTGAAGCTTTCTTT
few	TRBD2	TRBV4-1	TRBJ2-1	CASSQGTSGDEQFF	TGCGCCAGCAGCCAAGGGACTAGCGGGGATGAGCAGTTCTTC
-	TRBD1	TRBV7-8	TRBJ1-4	CASSSGPGQTNEKLFF	TGTGCCAGCAGCTCAGGCCCGGGACAGACTAATGAAAAACTGTTTTTT
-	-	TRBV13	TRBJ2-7	CASRQRGTYYEQYF	TGTGCCAGCAGGCAACGGGGGACCTACTACGAGCAGTACTTC
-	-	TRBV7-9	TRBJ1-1	CASSKPGGTEAFF	TGTGCCAGCAGTAAACCTGGGGGGACTGAAGCTTTCTTT
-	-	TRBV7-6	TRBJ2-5	CASSPLGTWGETQYF	TGTGCCAGCAGCCCACTTGGGACCTGGGGGGAGACCCAGTACTTC
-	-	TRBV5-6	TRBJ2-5	CASSLGRRLEETQYF	TGTGCCAGCAGCTTGGGTAGGAGGCTAGAAGAGACCCAGTACTTC
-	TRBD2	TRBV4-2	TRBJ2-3	CASSQDQRGVRDTQYF	TGTGCCAGCAGCCAAGACCAGCGGGGGGTAAGAGATACGCAGTATTTT